This T cell receptor beta chain was sequenced in a study of blood T cell repertoires in COVID-19. Study overall: The United States, Italy and Spain were the sources of the acute and convalescent COVID-19 samples. The cDNA or gDNA used as material had been derived from T cells, B-cell-depleted T cells, or PBMCs.

Study processing details: From reference gene primer amplification, estimates of nucleated cell counts were derived. Repertoires were generated with immunoSEQ multiplex PCR, while TCRdb's copy carries only in-frame clones and drops some. Clone size and V and J calls were adopted from that table, with D and trimming inferred from the DNA. The sample includes about 100,000 clones, 84% of them seen just once. Source material: peripheral blood. This TCR was recovered from a man between 65 and 85 years old with active or convalescent COVID-19.

As DNA, the CDR3 is TGCGCCAGCAGCGCGACGCTCGGGACAGGGGAGTACTACGAGCAGTACTTC. Its protein is CASSATLGTGEYYEQYF. The chain has TRBV5-1 and TRBJ2-7, with TRBD1 identical over 10 bases. The germline V gene has CDR1 SGHRS and CDR2 YFSETQ. The V gene end was trimmed by 4 bases and the J gene end by 3 bases; junction bases not matched to a gene: 13. The CDR3 is made up of 17 amino acids.